This is a list of T cell receptor beta chains from one sample in a study of cytomegalovirus exposure and HLA in healthy donors. Assay: immunoSEQ multiplex PCR; the TCRdb copy retains only in-frame clones and omits some. The repertoire consists of around 200,000 clones, with roughly 87% occurring once and the leading ten covering 5.5% to 7.5%. Sequencing was carried out using PBMCs. Receptors were obtained from a man aged 40-50 years in good health and CMV-seropositive. CDR3s include the opening cysteine and the closing phenylalanine or tryptophan. A D gene is named only where the DNA matches it firmly. Clone size appears in some rows only: once, few, many, or a class for an expanded clone.

V	size	D	J	length	CDR3	DNA
TRBV7-9	-	-	TRBJ2-3	16	CASSLVRREWADTQYF	TGTGCCAGCAGCTTAGTTAGGCGGGAATGGGCAGATACGCAGTATTTT
TRBV19	once	TRBD1	TRBJ1-1	16	CASSAHSTGKNTEAFF	TGTGCCAGTAGTGCCCACTCGACAGGGAAGAACACTGAAGCTTTCTTT
TRBV10-2	-	-	TRBJ2-2	13	CASTDRELRELFF	TGCGCCAGCACCGACAGAGAATTAAGGGAGCTGTTTTTT
TRBV7-3	-	-	TRBJ2-3	13	CASSPSVTDTQYF	TGTGCCAGCAGCCCCTCAGTCACAGATACGCAGTATTTT
TRBV7-8	-	-	TRBJ2-1	13	CASSLGHSNEQFF	TGTGCCAGCAGCTTAGGACATTCCAATGAGCAGTTCTTC
TRBV5-6	-	-	TRBJ2-2	15	CASSLLRDNTGELFF	TGTGCCAGCAGCTTGTTGCGGGACAACACCGGGGAGCTGTTTTTT
TRBV9	-	TRBD2	TRBJ2-1	15	CASSVTSGRVDEQFF	TGTGCCAGCAGCGTAACCAGCGGGAGGGTAGATGAGCAGTTCTTC
TRBV5-1	-	TRBD2	TRBJ2-3	15	CASSFLAGSSSTQYF	TGCGCCAGCAGCTTCTTAGCGGGATCGAGCAGTACGCAGTATTTT
TRBV27	once	-	TRBJ1-1	17	CASSFPGRVRVNTEAFF	TGTGCCAGCAGTTTCCCGGGGAGGGTCAGGGTGAACACTGAAGCTTTCTTT
TRBV7-9	-	TRBD2	TRBJ2-2	17	CASSLSTSGANTGELFF	TGTGCCAGCAGCCTATCGACTAGCGGGGCGAACACCGGGGAGCTGTTTTTT
TRBV11-1	few	-	TRBJ2-5	17	CASSPGLEGNQAETQYF	TGTGCCAGCAGTCCCGGACTGGAGGGAAACCAAGCAGAGACCCAGTACTTC
TRBV4-1	few	-	TRBJ2-4	15	CASSQDGGGRNIQYF	TGCGCCAGCAGCCAAGACGGGGGAGGAAGAAACATTCAGTACTTC
TRBV6-1	few	-	TRBJ1-1	11	CASSEGPEAFF	TGTGCCAGCAGTGAAGGGCCTGAAGCTTTCTTT
TRBV25-1	-	TRBD1	TRBJ2-5	18	CASSFHFGQGERQETQYF	TGTGCCAGCAGTTTTCACTTTGGCCAGGGGGAGAGGCAAGAGACCCAGTACTTC
TRBV5-1	once	TRBD2	TRBJ2-7	15	CASSTGLAGTYEQYF	TGCGCCAGCAGCACAGGACTAGCGGGAACCTACGAGCAGTACTTC
TRBV7-6	-	-	TRBJ2-1	14	CASSLITGSNEQFF	TGTGCCAGCAGCCTAATCACAGGATCCAATGAGCAGTTCTTC
TRBV7-3	-	-	TRBJ2-1	15	CASSPAAGLYNEQFF	TGTGCCAGCAGTCCAGCCGCAGGGCTTTACAATGAGCAGTTCTTC
TRBV7-8	-	TRBD1	TRBJ1-4	14	CASSMDRGREKLFF	TGTGCCAGCAGCATGGACAGGGGGAGGGAAAAACTGTTTTTT
TRBV28	-	-	TRBJ2-1	14	CASSLSARNNEQFF	TGTGCCAGCAGTTTATCGGCTAGGAACAATGAGCAGTTCTTC
TRBV4-2	-	-	TRBJ2-3	18	CASSLNTGGEGGADTQYF	TGTGCCAGCAGCCTGAATACAGGGGGGGAGGGTGGGGCAGATACGCAGTATTTT
TRBV5-5	-	-	TRBJ2-6	16	CASSRGFSSGANVLTF	TGTGCCAGCAGCAGGGGGTTCAGCTCTGGGGCCAACGTCCTGACTTTC
TRBV18	-	TRBD1	TRBJ2-3	16	CASSPGTGPSTDTQYF	TGTGCCAGCTCACCGGGGACAGGCCCAAGCACAGATACGCAGTATTTT
TRBV7-9	-	TRBD2	TRBJ2-1	16	CASSFLDGSGASEQFF	TGTGCCAGCAGCTTCCTGGATGGGAGCGGGGCGAGTGAGCAGTTCTTC
TRBV29-1	-	-	TRBJ1-1	11	CSVRQAREAFF	TGCAGCGTTCGGCAGGCTCGTGAAGCTTTCTTT
TRBV27	-	TRBD2	TRBJ2-1	17	CASLRTSGRSSYNEQFF	TGTGCCAGCCTTCGGACTAGCGGGCGTAGCTCCTACAATGAGCAGTTCTTC
TRBV14	-	TRBD2	TRBJ2-1	15	CASSPGLAGGREQFF	TGTGCCAGCAGCCCGGGACTAGCGGGAGGGCGTGAGCAGTTCTTC
TRBV11-1	-	-	TRBJ1-1	15	CASSLAGGMNTEAFF	TGTGCCAGCAGCTTAGCCGGGGGAATGAACACTGAAGCTTTCTTT
TRBV19	few	-	TRBJ1-5	14	CASSIDGETQPQHF	TGTGCCAGTAGTATCGACGGGGAAACTCAGCCCCAGCATTTT
TRBV27	once	-	TRBJ2-2	13	CASSLYGTGELFF	TGTGCCAGCAGTTTATACGGCACCGGGGAGCTGTTTTTT
TRBV19	-	-	TRBJ1-2	16	CASIFTSESANYGYTF	TGTGCCAGTATCTTCACCTCGGAGTCAGCTAACTATGGCTACACCTTC
TRBV27	once	-	TRBJ1-5	14	CASSLTGPHQPQHF	TGTGCCAGCAGTTTAACAGGGCCCCATCAGCCCCAGCATTTT
TRBV7-9	-	-	TRBJ2-7	13	CASSSAGTYEQYF	TGTGCCAGCAGCTCGGCGGGTACCTACGAGCAGTACTTC
TRBV19	-	TRBD2	TRBJ2-1	17	CASSIAAGAGSYNEQFF	TGTGCCAGTAGTATAGCAGCGGGAGCGGGGTCCTACAATGAGCAGTTCTTC
TRBV29-1	-	-	TRBJ2-7	12	CSVVPGADEQYF	TGCAGCGTTGTTCCAGGGGCGGACGAGCAGTACTTC
TRBV5-1	-	TRBD2	TRBJ2-1	16	CASSLVAGGAYNEQFF	TGCGCCAGCAGCTTGGTAGCGGGAGGGGCTTACAATGAGCAGTTCTTC
TRBV2	-	TRBD1	TRBJ1-1	15	CASRALTGVDTEAFF	TGTGCCAGCAGGGCCCTGACAGGGGTGGACACTGAAGCTTTCTTT
TRBV5-5	-	TRBD1	TRBJ1-2	16	CASSFIGTGSNYGYTF	TGTGCCAGCAGCTTTATCGGGACAGGGAGTAACTATGGCTACACCTTC
TRBV28	-	-	TRBJ1-1	15	CASTGQGLLGTEAFF	TGTGCCAGCACGGGCCAGGGTTTGCTCGGCACTGAAGCTTTCTTT
TRBV9	-	-	TRBJ2-7	15	CASSGEDGSSYEQYF	TGTGCCAGCAGCGGAGAAGACGGGAGCTCCTACGAGCAGTACTTC
TRBV7-3	-	TRBD2	TRBJ2-3	15	CASSLSGRVTDTQYF	TGTGCCAGCAGCTTAAGCGGGAGGGTTACAGATACGCAGTATTTT
TRBV23-1	once	-	TRBJ2-4	20	CASSQSFPQGRSLAKNIQYF	TGCGCCAGCAGTCAATCGTTCCCCCAGGGTAGATCCTTGGCCAAAAACATTCAGTACTTC
TRBV2	-	-	TRBJ2-3	15	CASKSVRSFADTQYF	TGTGCCAGCAAGTCGGTCAGGTCTTTCGCAGATACGCAGTATTTT
TRBV6-5	-	-	TRBJ2-5	13	CASSYVASGTQYF	TGTGCCAGCAGTTACGTCGCTTCAGGGACCCAGTACTTC
TRBV9	-	-	TRBJ2-2	14	CASSVRGETGELFF	TGTGCCAGCAGCGTCCGCGGCGAAACCGGGGAGCTGTTTTTT
TRBV4-2	-	-	TRBJ2-3	14	CASSQESGTDTQYF	TGTGCCAGCAGCCAAGAGTCAGGCACAGATACGCAGTATTTT
TRBV7-9	-	TRBD2	TRBJ2-7	16	CSSSRYLPGLGDEQYF	TGTTCCAGCAGCAGATACCTCCCGGGACTAGGAGATGAGCAGTACTTC
TRBV11-2	-	-	TRBJ1-2	15	CASSTGGVANYGYTF	TGTGCCAGCAGCACGGGCGGGGTAGCTAACTATGGCTACACCTTC
TRBV7-7	-	TRBD1	TRBJ2-2	16	CASSLAVRGKEGELFF	TGTGCCAGCAGCTTAGCAGTCAGGGGGAAGGAAGGGGAGCTGTTTTTT
TRBV25-1	-	-	TRBJ2-5	13	CASSEGGQETQYF	TGTGCCAGCAGTGAGGGGGGGCAGGAGACCCAGTACTTC
TRBV4-1	few	-	TRBJ2-1	17	CASSQDFSVGRIDEQFF	TGCGCCAGCAGCCAAGATTTCTCCGTCGGGAGAATCGATGAGCAGTTCTTC
TRBV5-6	-	-	TRBJ1-2	15	CASSLGWGGNYGYTF	TGTGCCAGCAGCTTGGGTTGGGGGGGCAACTATGGCTACACCTTC
TRBV5-1	-	TRBD1	TRBJ2-7	13	CASSQRQGYEQYF	TGCGCCAGCAGCCAGCGACAGGGGTACGAGCAGTACTTC
TRBV5-5	-	-	TRBJ1-5	18	CASSPEGGRLYSNQPQHF	TGTGCCAGCAGCCCGGAGGGCGGGCGACTATATAGCAATCAGCCCCAGCATTTT
TRBV29-1	-	TRBD1	TRBJ2-7	13	CSVAGTGGSEQYF	TGCAGCGTCGCCGGGACAGGGGGCAGCGAGCAGTACTTC
TRBV28	few	-	TRBJ2-1	15	CASSGGGSSYNEQFF	TGTGCCAGCAGTGGGGGCGGGAGCTCCTACAATGAGCAGTTCTTC
TRBV7-9	-	-	TRBJ2-7	12	CASSSSRYEQYF	TGTGCCAGCAGCTCAAGTCGGTACGAGCAGTACTTC
TRBV30	-	TRBD2	TRBJ2-7	17	CAWSRKTSGRGFYEQYF	TGTGCCTGGAGTAGGAAGACTAGCGGGAGAGGATTCTACGAGCAGTACTTC
TRBV2	-	TRBD1	TRBJ1-2	16	CASSEKGAGANYGYTF	TGTGCCAGCAGTGAAAAGGGGGCAGGAGCTAACTATGGCTACACCTTC